These 24 T cell receptor beta chains were all obtained from the same sample, sequenced in a study of cytomegalovirus exposure and HLA in healthy donors (TCRdb year 2017). Library preparation used the immunoSEQ multiplex PCR assay. TCRdb limited this immuneACCESS table to in-frame rearrangements with V and J called. A share of clones is missing; checked studies link under half to unresolved V genes, and the rest is unexplained. For this sample there are about 43,000 clones; around nine tenths appear just once. The ten largest clones take up over 5% of the sample. Input material: PBMCs. These receptors were collected from a man aged 18 to 29 in good health and CMV-seronegative.

V usage is TRBV5-4 and J usage is TRBJ1-1, with D hard to call. Looked up from germline, CDR1 is SGHNT and CDR2 is YYREEE (reference sequence). The CDR3 runs 17 residues. V lost 0 bases and J 1 base, leaving 16 bases between the germline ends. Written as DNA, the CDR3 is TGTGCCAGCAGCTTGGGACCACATGCCGGAGGGAACACTGAAGCTTTCTTT. Its translation is CASSLGPHAGGNTEAFF.

This chain uses TRBV4-2 with TRBJ2-2, with TRBD1 matching 10 bases. The germline V gene has CDR1 LGHNA and CDR2 YNFKEQ. V shed 5 bases and J 6 bases; nucleotides not matched to a gene: 6. The CDR3 is 15 residues long. CDR3 DNA sequence: TGTGCCAGCAGCTTAGGGACAGGGGCGTCCGGGGAGCTGTTTTTT. Residues: CASSLGTGASGELFF.

This rearrangement joins TRBV7-6 to TRBJ2-2; the D is unclear. The ends were cut back, 3 bases at V and 1 base at J, with 6 bases in the middle. The CDR3 sequence is 14 residues long. Germline-derived CDR1 and CDR2 are SGHVS and FNYEAQ. The CDR3 nucleotides read TGTGCCAGCAGCTTTCCACAGAACACCGGGGAGCTGTTTTTT. Its protein product is CASSFPQNTGELFF.

The chain has TRBV7-9 and TRBJ2-7, with D possibly matching TRBD1 (6 bases). Trimming cost V 5 bases and J 5 bases, with 16 bases left between them. The CDR3 has 14 residues. Germline values: CDR1 SEHNR, CDR2 FQNEAQ (reference sequence). The CDR3 is CASSGADRYDEQYF. The CDR3, as DNA: TGTGCCAGCAGCGGAGCGGACAGATATGACGAGCAGTACTTC.

CDR3 nucleotides: TGTGCCAGTAGGGGACAGGGAGCCTATGGCTACACCTTC. It yields the protein CASRGQGAYGYTF. The chain couples TRBV19 to TRBJ1-2; 9 bases are a match to TRBD1. With 6 bases clipped from V and 4 bases from J, the junction kept 3 bases outside the gene matches. This CDR3 has 13 amino acids. Per germline, CDR1 LNHDA and CDR2 SQIVND (reference sequence).

The chain uses TRBV5-1 and TRBJ2-7; a weak D match, TRBD2 (6 bases). Trimming shortened V by 1 base and J by 5 bases, and 16 bases separated the two germline ends. CDR3 length equals 15 residues. From germline, CDR1 is SGHRS and CDR2 YFSETQ. The CDR3 is CASSLSAGIPNEQYF. DNA for the CDR3: TGCGCCAGCAGCTTGTCGGCGGGGATCCCCAACGAGCAGTACTTC.

This chain uses TRBV4-2 with TRBJ1-1, with D perhaps TRBD1 (6 bases). This CDR3 region has 14 residues. Germline CDR1 LGHNA, CDR2 YNFKEQ. The V gene lost 4 bases and the J gene lost 5 bases, with 14 bases spanning the gap. The chain's CDR3 is CASSRPPQGTEAFF. The CDR3 DNA is TGTGCCAGCAGCCGGCCCCCACAGGGAACTGAAGCTTTCTTT.

The chain couples TRBV19 to TRBJ2-3, with 10 bases identical to TRBD2. With 1 base clipped from V and 0 bases from J, the junction kept 4 bases outside the gene matches. The CDR3 spans 17 residues. Germline CDR1 and CDR2: LNHDA and SQIVND (reference sequence). CDR3 bases: TGTGCCAGTAGTATAGCGAGCGGGGGGGCCAGCACAGATACGCAGTATTTT. The encoded protein is CASSIASGGASTDTQYF.

The chain uses TRBV4-1 and TRBJ1-1, with D possibly matching TRBD1 (5 bases). Trimming shortened V by 4 bases and J by 4 bases, and 19 bases separated the two germline ends. The CDR3 is made up of 16 amino acids. Per germline, CDR1 MGHRA and CDR2 YSYEKL. The CDR3: CASSLDWRGSTTEAFF. The CDR3 nucleotides are TGCGCCAGCAGCCTAGATTGGCGGGGGTCGACCACTGAAGCTTTCTTT.

V gene TRBV6-1 combines with J gene TRBJ2-1; D not certain. The CDR3 covers 15 residues. Germline V lookup: CDR1 MNHNS, CDR2 SASEGT. Trimming stripped 1 base from V and 2 bases from J, with 9 bases between. The CDR3 coding sequence is TGTGCCAGCAGTGAAGTAGCTCTGCCCTACAATGAGCAGTTCTTC. This encodes CASSEVALPYNEQFF.

This chain connects TRBV4-1 to TRBJ2-1, with 11 bases fitting TRBD2. CDR3 size: 17 residues. Germline V gene sequence: CDR1 MGHRA, CDR2 YSYEKL. V dropped 0 bases and J dropped 4; count of bases not matched to a gene: 5. The CDR3 is CASSQDMTSGVYNEQFF. CDR3 DNA: TGCGCCAGCAGCCAAGATATGACTAGCGGGGTGTACAATGAGCAGTTCTTC.

This chain joins TRBV19 and TRBJ2-4, with TRBD1 matching 9 bases. Trimming took 5 bases from V and 0 from J; bases not matched to a gene: 8. CDR3 size: 17 residues. Germline CDR1 is LNHDA and CDR2 is SQIVND (reference sequence). CDR3 bases: TGTGCCAGTAGTGTAAGGGACAGGGTCGTAGCCAAAAACATTCAGTACTTC. It yields the protein CASSVRDRVVAKNIQYF. Full variable domain (rest looked up from reference TRBV19 and TRBJ2-4): DGGITQSPKYLFRKEGQNVTLSCEQNLNHDAMYWYRQDPGQGLRLIYYSQIVNDFQKGDIAEGYSVSREKKESFPLTVTSAQKNPTAFYLCASSVRDRVVAKNIQYFGAGTRLSVL.

V and J are TRBV5-5 and TRBJ2-6, with D maybe TRBD1 (5 bases). Germline loops: CDR1 SGHKS, CDR2 YYEKEE (reference sequence). V was clipped by 5 bases and J by 4 bases, with 22 bases between them. The length of the CDR3 is 18 residues. CDR3 coding DNA: TGTGCCAGCAGTCACCCGCCAGGGATCTCCTCAGGGGCCAACGTCCTGACTTTC. This codes for CASSHPPGISSGANVLTF.

The rearrangement uses TRBV15 and TRBJ2-4; D is undetermined. The CDR3 runs to 16 residues. The V and J ends lost 1 base and 0 bases respectively, with 10 bases between them. Germline CDR1 is LNHNV and CDR2 is YYDKDF (reference sequence). CDR3 loop: CATSRVAPEAKNIQYF. CDR3 DNA sequence: TGTGCCACCAGCAGAGTGGCACCAGAAGCCAAAAACATTCAGTACTTC.

The chain joins TRBV9 to TRBJ2-5; 12 nucleotides agree with TRBD2. The CDR3 runs to 14 residues. CDR1 SGDLS and CDR2 YYNGEE come from the germline V gene. Unmatched junction bases numbered 4, after V lost 3 bases and J lost 7 bases. CDR3 sequence reads: CASSGLAGGWTQYF. The CDR3 DNA reads as TGTGCCAGCAGCGGGCTAGCGGGAGGGTGGACCCAGTACTTC.

The count of this clone is one. The J gene is TRBJ1-1, the V gene TRBV5-8; 9 bases map to TRBD1. Germline CDR1 and CDR2: SGHTS and YDEGEE. The CDR3 runs to 16 residues. J gave up 4 bases and V 4 bases, and 11 bases lay outside the gene matches. CDR3: CASSPRQGVLFTEAFF. CDR3 DNA: TGTGCCAGCAGCCCTAGACAGGGGGTCCTTTTCACTGAAGCTTTCTTT.

The chain employs TRBV27 and TRBJ1-4; TRBD1 matches 7 bases. The CDR3 is 14 amino acids. J was trimmed by 3 bases and V by 7 bases; bases with no gene match: 5. Germline V gene lookup returns CDR1 MNHEY and CDR2 SMNVEV (reference sequence). The CDR3 loop reads CASKQGWANEKLFF. The CDR3 DNA reads as TGTGCCAGCAAACAGGGGTGGGCTAATGAAAAACTGTTTTTT.

This chain connects TRBV25-1 to TRBJ2-1, with TRBD2 matching over 13 bases. CDR3 length: 17 amino acids. J lost 4 bases, V lost 4 bases, and 7 bases had no gene match. Germline assignment: CDR1 MGHDK and CDR2 SYGVNS. The CDR3 protein is CASSATRTSGSYNEQFF. CDR3 coding DNA: TGTGCCAGCAGTGCTACACGGACTAGCGGGAGTTACAATGAGCAGTTCTTC.

The J gene is TRBJ2-3, the V gene TRBV6-1; possible D gene TRBD1, 6 bases. Per germline, CDR1 MNHNS and CDR2 SASEGT. CDR3 length: 15 amino acids. Trimming stripped 7 bases from V and 4 bases from J, with 18 bases between. CDR3 DNA sequence: TGTGCCAGCACCTTGGGGGCAGGGGCCGCAGATACGCAGTATTTT. Translating gives CASTLGAGAADTQYF.

The rearrangement links TRBV5-4 to TRBJ2-3; TRBD2 matches 11 bases. Trimming removed 4 bases from V and 2 bases from J; junction bases left unmatched: 9. Looked up from germline, CDR1 is SGHNT and CDR2 is YYREEE (reference sequence). The CDR3 sequence is 17 residues long. CDR3 sequence (DNA): TGTGCCAGCAGCCCCGCCGGGGGACTAGCGGTCACAGATACGCAGTATTTT. Its translation is CASSPAGGLAVTDTQYF.

This chain connects TRBV7-2 to TRBJ2-1; 8 bases line up with TRBD2. V lost 3 bases to trimming and J lost 8 bases; unmatched junction nucleotides: 6. Germline V gives CDR1 SGHTA, CDR2 FQGNSA. This CDR3 region has 14 residues. The DNA of the CDR3 is TGTGCCAGCAGCTTTGGACTAGCAGGCGATGAGCAGTTCTTC. Translation gives CASSFGLAGDEQFF.

The V and J genes are TRBV5-4 and TRBJ1-2; 10 bases line up with TRBD1. Germline trimming cut 2 bases from V and 3 bases from J; bases unmatched to any gene: 4. Per the germline V gene, CDR1 is SGHNT and CDR2 is YYREEE (reference sequence). The CDR3 contains 15 residues. The CDR3 loop reads CASSLVTGGDYGYTF. CDR3 nucleotide sequence: TGTGCCAGCAGCTTAGTGACAGGGGGCGACTATGGCTACACCTTC.

The chain combines TRBV9 with TRBJ1-5; D is perhaps TRBD1 (6 bases). V was shortened by 4 bases and J by 4 bases, with 15 bases between the two germline ends. The CDR3 consists of 15 residues. Germline V CDR1 and CDR2: SGDLS, YYNGEE. DNA for the CDR3: TGTGCCAGCAGCCCCTCCCCCACAGGGAATCAGCCCCAGCATTTT. This encodes CASSPSPTGNQPQHF. Looking up the rest from reference TRBV9 and TRBJ1-5 gives the full variable domain: DSGVTQTPKHLITATGQRVTLRCSPRSGDLSVYWYQQSLDQGLQFLIQYYNGEERAKGNILERFSAQQFPDLHSELNLSSLELGDSALYFCASSPSPTGNQPQHFGDGTRLSIL.

This rearrangement joins TRBV13 to TRBJ2-3; TRBD1 aligns across 7 bases. Per germline, CDR1 PRHDT and CDR2 FYEKMQ (reference sequence). J lost 1 base, V lost 3 bases, and 7 bases had no gene match. The CDR3 runs 16 residues. CDR3 DNA sequence: TGTGCCAGCAGCTTCGACAGGGAAGGCGGCACAGATACGCAGTATTTT. Translating gives CASSFDREGGTDTQYF.